The 20 T cell receptor beta chains given below trace back to one sample, sequenced in a study of PD-L1 blockade in urothelial cancer. The method was immunoSEQ multiplex PCR; TCRdb's version includes in-frame clones alone and lacks a portion of them. The sample has around 27,000 clones, roughly 80% seen once. The material sequenced was PBMCs, taken around atezolizumab (anti-PD-L1) treatment. Source of these receptors: a man aged 50 to 60 with urothelial cancer.

The V call is TRBV2, the J call TRBJ2-7; 10 bases are a match to TRBD1. The CDR3 extends over 16 amino acids. The J segment lost 3 bases and the V segment lost 6 bases, leaving 11 bases of the junction unmatched. Germline V lookup: CDR1 SNHLY, CDR2 FYNNEI. The CDR3 loop is CASSQPTGTGDYEQYF. The CDR3 nucleotides are TGTGCCAGCAGCCAACCCACCGGGACAGGGGACTACGAGCAGTACTTC.

The chain combines TRBV18 with TRBJ1-1; D might be TRBD1 (5 bases). The CDR3 extends over 14 amino acids. CDR1 and CDR2 from the germline V gene are KGHSH and LQKENI. Trimming took off 2 bases at V and 1 base at J, with 8 bases between the two ends. CDR3 DNA: TGTGCCAGCTCACCAGGGGCCGCGAACACTGAAGCTTTCTTT. Translated: CASSPGAANTEAFF. Supplemented by reference TRBV18 and TRBJ1-1, the full variable domain reads NAGVMQNPRHLVRRRGQEARLRCSPMKGHSHVYWYRQLPEEGLKFMVYLQKENIIDESGMPKERFSAEFPKEGPSILRIQQVVRGDSAAYFCASSPGAANTEAFFGQGTRLTVV.

The chain employs TRBV28 and TRBJ1-5, with D maybe TRBD1 (6 bases). The CDR3 is 15 residues long. Germline values: CDR1 MDHEN, CDR2 SYDVKM. V was trimmed by 6 bases and J by 7 bases, leaving 19 bases between them. The CDR3 DNA follows: TGTGCCAGCAGCCTAACTCAGGGGTTGGCCCAGCCCCAGCATTTT. This translates into CASSLTQGLAQPQHF.

The chain couples TRBV28 to TRBJ1-2; D is uncertain. Per germline, CDR1 MDHEN and CDR2 SYDVKM. V shed 2 bases and J shed 11 bases, with 9 bases lying between them. The CDR3 sequence is 11 residues long. CDR3 nucleotides: TGTGCCAGCAGTTTAAAGAGGGTGTACACCTTC. Protein product: CASSLKRVYTF.

This sequence joins TRBV5-8 and TRBJ2-6, with D tentatively TRBD2 (5 bases). Trimming cost V 1 base and J 1 base, with 12 bases left between them. This CDR3 spans 17 amino acids. Per germline, CDR1 SGHTS and CDR2 YDEGEE. CDR3 DNA sequence: TGTGCCAGCAGCTTGACGGGGAACCCTTCTGGGGCCAACGTCCTGACTTTC. This translates into CASSLTGNPSGANVLTF.

The V gene is TRBV5-1, the J gene TRBJ2-1, with 9 bases matching TRBD1. V dropped 0 bases and J dropped 15; count of bases not matched to a gene: 10. Germline loops: CDR1 SGHRS, CDR2 YFSETQ. CDR3 length: 14 residues. The CDR3 region is CASSLAVTGGWGFF. The CDR3 DNA follows: TGCGCCAGCAGCTTGGCCGTTACAGGGGGCTGGGGGTTCTTC.

V and J are TRBV20-1 and TRBJ1-5; D unclear. The CDR3 loop spans 9 amino acids. Germline CDR1 and CDR2: DFQATT and SNEGSKA (reference sequence). V was pared by 7 bases and J by 10 bases, with 8 bases between. The CDR3 loop is CSVPSPQHF. CDR3 sequence (DNA): TGCAGTGTTCCCTCTCCCCAGCATTTT.

The rearrangement joins TRBV10-3 to TRBJ1-1; TRBD1 aligns across 9 bases. V gave up 6 bases and J gave up 2 bases; unmatched junction bases: 4. The CDR3 totals 14 residues. From germline, CDR1 is ENHRY and CDR2 SYGVKD. The CDR3 reads CAISRDRDNTEAFF. The CDR3 nucleotides are TGTGCCATCAGCAGGGACAGGGATAACACTGAAGCTTTCTTT.

The rearrangement links TRBV5-1 to TRBJ2-2; weak D call: TRBD2 (6 bases). Looked up from germline, CDR1 is SGHRS and CDR2 is YFSETQ. Trimming took 3 bases from V and 7 from J, leaving 10 bases between them. The CDR3 spans 13 residues. The CDR3 DNA reads TGCGCCAGCAGCTGGGGGGATTACGGGGAGCTGTTTTTT. The encoded protein is CASSWGDYGELFF. The complete variable domain, with remaining parts taken from reference TRBV5-1 and TRBJ2-2, reads KAGVTQTPRYLIKTRGQQVTLSCSPISGHRSVSWYQQTPGQGLQFLFEYFSETQRNKGNFPGRFSGRQFSNSRSEMNVSTLELGDSALYLCASSWGDYGELFFGEGSRLTVL.

This clone was picked up a small number of times. The J gene is TRBJ2-4, the V gene TRBV18, with D tentatively TRBD1 (6 bases). The germline V gene encodes CDR1 KGHSH and CDR2 LQKENI. CDR3 length equals 12 residues. The germline V and J ends were trimmed by 4 bases and 8 bases, with 9 bases remaining between them. CDR3 bases: TGTGCCAGCTCACGGGACACCCACATTCAGTACTTC. This sequence encodes CASSRDTHIQYF.

V and J are TRBV10-2 and TRBJ2-7, with D possibly matching TRBD2 (6 bases). V lost 3 bases, J lost 1 base, and 10 bases lay in between. The length of the CDR3 is 14 residues. Per the germline V gene, CDR1 is WSHSY and CDR2 is SAAADI. The CDR3 protein is CASSEGTFSYEQYF. The CDR3 DNA reads TGCGCCAGCAGTGAAGGGACTTTTTCCTACGAGCAGTACTTC.

This clone was detected a few times. The chain uses TRBV7-3 and TRBJ2-3; D is unclear. Germline values: CDR1 SGHTA, CDR2 FQGTGA. The CDR3 covers 13 residues. V lost 5 bases to trimming and J lost 5 bases, with 11 bases between them. Here the CDR3 DNA reads TGTGCCAGCAGCAGTTATAGAGGAGATACGCAGTATTTT. Its protein product is CASSSYRGDTQYF.

As DNA, the CDR3 is TGTGCCAGCAGCTTAGATACAGGAGTTCAGCCCCAGCATTTT. Translating gives CASSLDTGVQPQHF. V gene TRBV7-9 combines with J gene TRBJ1-5; tentative D call: TRBD1 (5 bases). Germline V gene sequence: CDR1 SEHNR, CDR2 FQNEAQ (reference sequence). The germline V and J ends were trimmed by 1 base and 6 bases, with 10 bases remaining between them. The CDR3 runs 14 residues. The whole variable domain, filled in from reference TRBV7-9 and TRBJ1-5, reads DTGVSQNPRHKITKRGQNVTFRCDPISEHNRLYWYRQTLGQGPEFLTYFQNEAQLEKSRLLSDRFSAERPKGSFSTLEIQRTEQGDSAMYLCASSLDTGVQPQHFGDGTRLSIL.

This chain joins TRBV23-1 and TRBJ1-4; TRBD1 is a possible D gene (5 bases). TRBV23-1 belongs to the ORF category, with a function that is uncertain. V lost 4 bases and J lost 5, with 17 bases in between. The CDR3 spans 16 residues. The CDR3 DNA sequence: TGCGCCAGCAGTCGCTCCCAGGGAGGACCAAATGAAAAACTGTTTTTT. Translated: CASSRSQGGPNEKLFF.

V and J are TRBV9 and TRBJ2-1, with 9 bases matching TRBD1. CDR1 and CDR2 from the germline V gene are SGDLS and YYNGEE. CDR3 length: 16 residues. V shed 4 bases and J 4 bases; nucleotides not matched to a gene: 9. The CDR3 loop is CASSSVGTGSYNEQFF. The CDR3, as DNA: TGTGCCAGCAGCTCGGTCGGGACAGGGAGTTACAATGAGCAGTTCTTC.

Remarks on this clone: At the DNA level, this CDR3 is encoded by other sequences in the same sample as well. This sequence joins TRBV7-9 and TRBJ1-1; D gene unclear. The CDR3 contains 13 residues. The V end lost 1 base, the J end lost 0 bases, and 3 bases lay between the germline ends. The germline V gene encodes CDR1 SEHNR and CDR2 FQNEAQ (reference sequence). CDR3 sequence (DNA): TGTGCCAGCAGCTTAGACATGAACACTGAAGCTTTCTTT. Translation gives CASSLDMNTEAFF.

The chain has TRBV30 and TRBJ2-7, with 11 bases lining up with TRBD1. The CDR3 length is 13 residues. Germline V lookup: CDR1 GTSNPN, CDR2 SVGIG (reference sequence). V lost 4 bases and J lost 13; bases outside the gene matches: 12. The chain's CDR3 is CAWNTGTGGVRYF. The CDR3 region has the DNA TGTGCCTGGAACACCGGGACAGGGGGTGTCAGATACTTC.

The J gene is TRBJ2-7, the V gene TRBV2, with TRBD1 as a possible D gene (6 bases). The CDR3 covers 15 residues. Per germline, CDR1 SNHLY and CDR2 FYNNEI. Trimming removed 4 bases from V and 1 base from J, with 14 bases in between. CDR3: CASSGRDKGSYEQYV. CDR3 nucleotides: TGTGCCAGCAGTGGCCGGGACAAAGGATCCTACGAGCAGTACGTC.

The genes are TRBV5-4 and TRBJ2-7; D is perhaps TRBD1 (6 bases). V was cut by 0 bases and J by 6 bases, with 10 bases left in between. CDR1 and CDR2 (germline): SGHNT, YYREEE (reference sequence). The CDR3 spans 13 residues. The CDR3 loop reads CASSLDRVSEQYF. CDR3 DNA: TGTGCCAGCAGCTTGGACAGGGTAAGCGAGCAGTACTTC.

CDR3 nucleotides: TGTGCCAGCAGCCAGGCAGGGGGGCCCTACAATGAGCAGTTCTTC. It yields the protein CASSQAGGPYNEQFF. The chain carries TRBV5-4 and TRBJ2-1, with D possibly being TRBD1 (7 bases). V was clipped by 4 bases and J by 2 bases, with 13 bases between them. Germline CDR1 SGHNT, CDR2 YYREEE (reference sequence). This CDR3 is built from 15 residues.